This T cell receptor (beta chain) stems from a study of regulatory T cells in long-lasting Graves disease. Libraries of TCR beta came from iRepertoire HTBI primers plus Arm-PCR of CDR3 regions. TCRdb processed the multiplex PCR reads anew with MiXCR; each CDR3 protein has one entry. Among approximately 380,000 distinct CDR3 sequences listed, less than 25% were seen once. This clonotype was seen only a few times. Time point defined: persistent/refractory GD, antithyroid drugs over 5 years with positive TRAb. PBMCs were the source of the RNA used for TCR sequencing. The source material was peripheral blood mononuclear cells (PBMCs), sampled when the disease was refractory, from a patient treated with antithyroid drugs. The source is a female donor with Graves disease.

CDR3 protein: CASSQEVGLALRETQYF. The CDR3 DNA sequence: TGCGCCAGCAGCCAAGAAGTTGGGCTAGCTCTTCGAGAGACCCAGTACTTC. J is TRBJ2-5 and V is TRBV4-3; TRBD2 is a possible D gene (5 bases). The CDR3 extends over 17 amino acids. V gave up 0 bases and J gave up 4 bases, with 18 bases separating them. In germline, CDR1 is LGHNA, CDR2 YSLEER.